The sequence of this TCR beta chain was determined in a study of blood T cell repertoires in COVID-19 (dated by TCRdb to the early 2020s). In terms of the full investigation: Samples covering the acute and convalescent phases of COVID-19 were provided by collaborators in the United States, Italy and Spain. The samples were drawn from two sources: the first 160 participants of the ongoing ImmuneRACE study, and over 950 subjects contributed by 6 global collaborators. The sample metadata nearly always contained a de-identified subject ID, COVID-19 status, age in years and sex. The material from the prospective study consisted of cDNA or gDNA derived from T cells, B-cell-depleted T cells, or PBMCs. Subjects who had been exposed to COVID-19, were actively infected with it, or had recovered from it provided the deeply sampled blood TCRbeta repertoires that made up the dataset. Where available, HLA class I and class II types were obtained from metadata supplied by the sample provider rather than from assay-based typing. The repertoires were released in a freely available public database intended as a resource for research on the immune response to SARS-CoV-2. Findings and caveats that apply to the study as a whole: The quantity of clinical and demographic metadata differed by source and by participant and was supplied without curation.

Ends trimmed: V by 6 bases, J by 3 bases; bases unmatched to a gene: 7. Including cysteine and phenylalanine, the CDR3 has 15 amino acids. The DNA shown is the 45-base CDR3, in frame from base 1. The germline V gene supplies CDR1 MNHEY and CDR2 SVGAGI. The immunoSEQ Assay, a bias-controlled multiplex PCR, was used to amplify TCRbeta CDR3 regions from genomic DNA. Under the source paper's analysis protocol: The number of nucleated cells in each sample was estimated by amplification of reference gene primers within the assay. To quantify the absolute abundance of each unique TCRbeta CDR3 rearrangement, sequence reads were collapsed and filtered. For each sample, productive Simpson clonality was calculated by taking the square root of Simpson's diversity index across productive rearrangements. Here the immuneACCESS table is served through TCRdb, limited to in-frame sequences with V and J called. Missing clones are a known gap in these copies; in checked studies unresolved V genes cover under half, and the rest lacks a known reason. The DNA was the basis for D and trimming; V, J and clone size are from that table. This sample lists about 130,000 clones; about 80% were detected once. The ten largest make up about 2.9% of the sample.

As regards this clone: Its antigen is not yet known. Base qualities are not at hand, and no much larger clone is one base apart.

Collaborating institutions collected whole blood in K2EDTA tubes following their own protocols. For TCRbeta analysis, collaborator samples were shipped as frozen whole blood, as isolated PBMCs, or as DNA extracted from either sample type. The sample consisted of peripheral blood. The chain joins TRBV6-5 to TRBJ2-7, with TRBD1 identical over 11 junction bases. This receptor was identified in a woman older than 75 with acute or convalescent COVID-19. The nucleotide sequence is TGTGCCAGCAGACCAGCCGGGACAGGGGGCTACGAGCAGTACTTC. It is translated as CASRPAGTGGYEQYF.